These T cell receptor beta chains were read from a single sample in a study of cytomegalovirus exposure and HLA in healthy donors. Sequencing used immunoSEQ multiplex PCR; TCRdb keeps in-frame clones, though not all of them. The table has 120,000 or so clones, around 69% seen once. Sample: PBMCs. Source of these receptors: a woman aged 40 to 50 in good health and CMV-seropositive. Both conserved end residues are part of each CDR3. Each record gives: J gene, clone size, D gene, CDR3 length, V gene, CDR3 DNA, CDR3 protein. The D gene is left open where the match is weak. Where a row states a size, it is once, few, many or the class of an expanded clone; other rows omit it.

>TRBJ1-2|few|-|15|TRBV5-1
TGCGCCAGCAGCTTGGGCCCGGACTGGACAGACGGCTACACCTTC
CASSLGPDWTDGYTF
>TRBJ1-2|-|-|15|TRBV6-5
TGTGCCAGCAGTTACCTAAGCGGGGGGGGGTATGGCTACACCTTC
CASSYLSGGGYGYTF
>TRBJ1-1|-|TRBD1|14|TRBV15
TGTGCCACCAGCAGCGACAGGGGGCCCACTGAAGCTTTCTTT
CATSSDRGPTEAFF
>TRBJ1-1|-|-|13|TRBV7-2
TGTGCCAGCAGCTTACAGGGGAACACTGAAGCTTTCTTT
CASSLQGNTEAFF
>TRBJ1-2|-|-|13|TRBV7-2
TGTGCCAGCAGCCCCCAGTCAGACTATGGCTACACCTTC
CASSPQSDYGYTF
>TRBJ1-2|few|-|13|TRBV27
TGTGCCAGCAGTTTGGGGGCGAGCTATGGCTACACCTTC
CASSLGASYGYTF
>TRBJ1-6|few|-|14|TRBV15
TGTGCCACCAGCAGCCCAACGGGACTTGAAAACCTCCACTTT
CATSSPTGLENLHF
>TRBJ2-7|-|-|13|TRBV7-2
TGTGCCAGCAGCTCAACTCCCTCCTACGAGCAGTACTTC
CASSSTPSYEQYF
>TRBJ1-1|-|-|16|TRBV12-5
TGTGCTAGTGGTTTGGGCCTGACAGACGGGGGGACTGAAGCTTTCTTT
CASGLGLTDGGTEAFF
>TRBJ1-1|-|TRBD1|13|TRBV9
TGTGCCAGGGGTCAAGGTAGGGCAGGGGGAGCTTTCTTT
CARGQGRAGGAFF
>TRBJ1-2|-|-|15|TRBV15
TGTGCCACCAGCAGAGCGGCAGGGGTAGTAGAGGGCTACACCTTC
CATSRAAGVVEGYTF
>TRBJ2-3|-|-|15|TRBV11-2
TGTGCCAGCAGCTTAAGGGGGGGAAGCACAGATACGCAGTATTTT
CASSLRGGSTDTQYF
>TRBJ1-2|-|TRBD1|11|TRBV6-5
TGTGCCAGCAACCAGGGGGATGGCTACACCTTC
CASNQGDGYTF
>TRBJ2-5|-|-|14|TRBV5-1
TGCGCCAGCAGCTTGGGACAGGCCCAAGAGACCCAGTACTTC
CASSLGQAQETQYF
>TRBJ2-1|-|TRBD2|15|TRBV7-6
TGTGCCAGCAGCTTATGGGCGGGGGGATTAGGGGAGCAGTTCTTC
CASSLWAGGLGEQFF
>TRBJ1-1|few|-|16|TRBV10-3
TGTGCCATCAGTGAGGGGGGCCGAAGGATGAACACTGAAGCTTTCTTT
CAISEGGRRMNTEAFF
>TRBJ2-3|-|-|14|TRBV2
TGCCTCTTCCGAGGCGGGGTGTCGGGGGATACGCAGTATTTT
CLFRGGVSGDTQYF
>TRBJ1-2|-|TRBD1|13|TRBV6-5
TGTGCCAGCAGCTTTACAGGGGGCGCGGGCTACACCTTC
CASSFTGGAGYTF
>TRBJ2-7|-|TRBD1|14|TRBV6-5
TGTGCCAGCAGTTATCGGACAGGGAAGTACGAGCAGTACTTC
CASSYRTGKYEQYF
>TRBJ2-7|once|TRBD2|14|TRBV9
TGTGCCAGCAGCGTGGGGGGGTCGAACTACGAGCAGTACTTC
CASSVGGSNYEQYF
>TRBJ2-1|-|TRBD2|18|TRBV9
TGTGCCAGCAGCGTAGCACGGCTAGCGGGGGGTCTGGACAATGAGCAGTTCTTC
CASSVARLAGGLDNEQFF
>TRBJ2-7|-|TRBD1|13|TRBV2
TGTGCCAGCAGCGAGGACAGGCGATACGAGCAGTACTTC
CASSEDRRYEQYF
>TRBJ2-5|-|-|15|TRBV19
TGTGCCAGTAGTAGCCCCAACAGGGCTCAAGAGACCCAGTACTTC
CASSSPNRAQETQYF